Listed below are T cell receptor beta chains from one sample, sequenced in a study of T cell responses to AZD1222 COVID-19 vaccine. Sequenced by immunoSEQ multiplex PCR; TCRdb stores in-frame clones only, minus some. There are about 180,000 clones in the sample; 85% to 95% occur only once, and more than 1.5% lies in the top ten. This sample comprised peripheral blood, obtained 28 days after the second AZD1222 dose. Receptors were obtained from an adult who received the AZD1222 COVID-19 vaccine. Each CDR3 is given with its conserved first and last residue. The order of the fields is CDR3 protein, V gene, D gene, clone size. A D gene is named only where the DNA matches it firmly. Clone size appears in some rows only: once, few, many, or a class for an expanded clone.

CASSPNPGTGGRNEQFF | TRBV18 | TRBD1 | .
CASSLARLQPQHF | TRBV5-8 | . | .
CASSRRAGVADTQYF | TRBV6-2/TRBV6-3 | TRBD2 | .
CASSWGSGTGSYGYTF | TRBV5-8 | TRBD1 | .
CASSPPGVEAFF | TRBV7-2 | . | .
CASSNPGTWGMGEQYF | TRBV4-1 | . | .
CASTLSRPRDSGNTIYF | TRBV11-3 | . | .
CATSDHPSVDKSYNSPLHF | TRBV24-1 | . | few
CASKGDHRPNTEAFF | TRBV6-5 | . | .
CASSFRLNSPLHF | TRBV6-2/TRBV6-3 | . | .
CASSQDQIMNTEAFF | TRBV3-1/TRBV3-2 | . | .
CASSFAGGGQPQHF | TRBV19 | . | .
CASSLPIGGVRTYEQYF | TRBV28 | . | .
CASSSTGGNQPQHF | TRBV5-1 | TRBD1 | .
CASSQGGETDTQYF | TRBV3-1/TRBV3-2 | TRBD2 | .
CVSSRGPGNTIYF | TRBV28 | . | .
CASSLVRQDYTF | TRBV12-3/TRBV12-4 | . | .
CASSLAGNTIYF | TRBV7-2 | . | .
CATDYRDYEQYF | TRBV7-9 | . | once
CASSLTPAEPGNEQFF | TRBV7-8 | . | .
CASGIQGATSPLHF | TRBV11-3 | TRBD1 | .
CASSPVPDTEAFF | TRBV5-6 | . | .
CASSSSTSGRARRETQYF | TRBV28 | TRBD2 | .
CASSGTGGFQPQHF | TRBV2 | TRBD1 | .